This TCR beta chain was identified in a study of cytomegalovirus exposure and HLA in healthy donors. Study-level findings and limits: Differences between HLA loci emerged in a later analysis of TCR association rates, with DRB1 most and HLA-C fewest.

CDR3 length equals 17 residues. With V trimmed by 5 bases and J by 7 bases, 15 bases remained unmatched. CDR1 and CDR2 (germline): MDHEN, SYDVKM. Both 60 Vbeta primers and 13 Jbeta primers went into the PCR. Here immunoSEQ multiplex PCR was the method, and the copy in TCRdb shows in-frame clones only, minus some. The sample includes tens of thousands of clones, about 79% seen only once; the top ten take about 3.8%. In the case of this clone: Its antigen remains unidentified.

The clonotype was recovered from a man aged 50 to 60 in good health and CMV-seronegative. This chain links TRBV28 with TRBJ1-3; 9 bases fit TRBD1. The specimen sequenced was PBMCs. CDR3 DNA sequence: TGTGCCAGCAGTCTACTCCCGGGACAGGGAATACGGAACACCATATATTTT. This sequence encodes CASSLLPGQGIRNTIYF. Full variable domain (rest looked up from reference TRBV28 and TRBJ1-3): DVKVTQSSRYLVKRTGEKVFLECVQDMDHENMFWYRQDPGLGLRLIYFSYDVKMKEKGDIPEGYSVSREKKERFSLILESASTNQTSMYLCASSLLPGQGIRNTIYFGEGSWLTVV.